The rows below give T cell receptor beta chains drawn from one sample of a study of blood T cell repertoires in COVID-19. Measured with immunoSEQ multiplex PCR; TCRdb has only the in-frame clones, and not every one. Of approximately 300,000 clones listed, roughly 89% are singletons. Sequenced material: peripheral blood. The source of these receptors is a woman in her forties with COVID-19, enrolled during active disease. Each CDR3 is given with its conserved first and last residue. Each record gives: clone size, J gene, D gene, V gene, CDR3 length, CDR3 protein, CDR3 DNA. A D gene is named only where the DNA matches it firmly. Rows give clone size only sometimes, using once, few, many, or a class for an expanded clone.

.	TRBJ1-2	.	TRBV6-5	13	CASSFRQGFGYTF	TGTGCCAGCAGTTTCCGGCAGGGGTTTGGCTACACCTTC
.	TRBJ1-2	TRBD1	TRBV15	18	CATSRVLWGQGEHYGYTF	TGTGCCACCAGCAGAGTCCTTTGGGGACAGGGAGAGCACTATGGCTACACCTTC
.	TRBJ2-3	.	TRBV29-1	13	CSVDDGGTDTQYF	TGCAGCGTTGATGATGGGGGGACAGATACGCAGTATTTT
once	TRBJ1-1	TRBD1	TRBV28	14	CASSLGQGITEAFF	TGTGCCAGCAGTTTAGGACAGGGTATCACTGAAGCTTTCTTT
few	TRBJ1-1	.	TRBV28	14	CASTQAGPRTEAFF	TGTGCCAGCACCCAGGCCGGTCCCCGGACTGAAGCTTTCTTT
.	TRBJ1-2	TRBD1	TRBV7-2	19	CASSLVISRTTGENYGYTF	TGTGCCAGCAGCTTAGTAATTTCGCGAACGACAGGGGAGAACTATGGCTACACCTTC
.	TRBJ2-5	TRBD1	TRBV28	15	CASSFPGQGEETQYF	TGTGCCAGCAGTTTCCCGGGACAGGGGGAGGAGACCCAGTACTTC
once	TRBJ2-7	TRBD1	TRBV28	14	CASSTGTEAYEQYF	TGTGCCAGCAGTACCGGGACAGAAGCCTACGAGCAGTACTTC
.	TRBJ2-7	.	TRBV18	14	CASSVGGGTYEQYF	TGTGCCAGCTCGGTCGGAGGGGGCACCTACGAGCAGTACTTC
.	TRBJ1-4	.	TRBV7-9	16	CASSFSVDRFNEKLFF	TGTGCCAGCAGCTTCTCCGTTGACAGATTTAATGAAAAACTGTTTTTT
.	TRBJ2-4	.	TRBV5-4	15	CASSLAREAKNIQYF	TGTGCCAGCAGCTTGGCCCGAGAAGCCAAAAACATTCAGTACTTC
once	TRBJ1-6	TRBD1	TRBV2	18	CASSEGMNPGQANSPLHF	TGTGCCAGCAGTGAAGGGATGAACCCGGGACAGGCCAATTCACCCCTCCACTTT
.	TRBJ1-5	.	TRBV18	13	CASSPRGNQPQHF	TGTGCCAGCTCACCGAGGGGCAATCAGCCCCAGCATTTT
few	TRBJ1-1	.	TRBV6-5	14	CASKRVVMNTEAFF	TGTGCCAGCAAGCGGGTTGTGATGAACACTGAAGCTTTCTTT
.	TRBJ1-3	.	TRBV7-6	14	CASSLEQVGNTIYF	TGTGCCAGCAGCTTAGAACAGGTAGGAAACACCATATATTTT
.	TRBJ1-2	.	TRBV6-5	13	CASSPTGVYGYTF	TGTGCCAGCAGCCCCACAGGCGTCTATGGCTACACCTTC
few	TRBJ1-2	.	TRBV24-1	12	CATSDSGKGYTF	TGTGCCACCAGTGATTCAGGGAAAGGCTACACCTTC
.	TRBJ1-6	TRBD1	TRBV6-6	14	CASSYGQGGSPLHF	TGTGCCAGCAGTTACGGACAGGGTGGGTCACCCCTCCACTTT
few	TRBJ2-3	TRBD1	TRBV18	15	CASSPGQGVTDTQYF	TGTGCCAGCTCACCGGGACAGGGGGTCACAGATACGCAGTATTTT
.	TRBJ1-4	.	TRBV6-6	14	CASSIGEVSEKLFF	TGTGCCAGCAGTATCGGGGAGGTGAGCGAAAAACTGTTTTTT
.	TRBJ2-2	TRBD1	TRBV5-1	15	CASSPGQGNTGELFF	TGCGCCAGCAGCCCAGGACAGGGGAACACCGGGGAGCTGTTTTTT
.	TRBJ2-7	.	TRBV6-6	13	CASIGGTSYEQYF	TGTGCCAGCATCGGGGGAACCTCCTACGAGCAGTACTTC
many	TRBJ2-1	.	TRBV6-4	15	CASSEISGENNEQFF	TGTGCCAGCAGTGAGATTAGCGGAGAAAACAATGAGCAGTTCTTC
.	TRBJ1-1	.	TRBV30	13	CAWNQGRDTEAFF	TGTGCCTGGAATCAGGGTCGGGACACTGAAGCTTTCTTT
.	TRBJ2-1	TRBD2	TRBV30	13	CAHSGTSYNEQFF	TGTGCCCATAGCGGGACCTCCTACAATGAGCAGTTCTTC
.	TRBJ1-2	TRBD1	TRBV10-3	11	CAISTGDGYTF	TGTGCCATCAGTACAGGGGATGGCTACACCTTC
.	TRBJ2-6	.	TRBV9	16	CASSQARGAGANVLTF	TGTGCCAGCTCCCAGGCCCGGGGGGCCGGGGCCAACGTCCTGACTTTC
.	TRBJ1-5	TRBD1	TRBV25-1	14	CASSETGGNQPQHF	TGTGCCAGCAGTGAAACAGGGGGCAATCAGCCCCAGCATTTT
.	TRBJ1-3	.	TRBV12-5	15	CASGSGQTQGNTIYF	TGTGCTAGTGGTTCGGGACAAACACAAGGAAACACCATATATTTT
once	TRBJ2-5	.	TRBV19	14	CASSIDQGRETQYF	TGTGCCAGTAGTATAGATCAAGGGAGGGAGACCCAGTACTTC
once	TRBJ2-3	.	TRBV13	16	CASSLATSASTDTQYF	TGTGCCAGCAGCTTAGCTACGTCTGCTAGCACAGATACGCAGTATTTT
once	TRBJ2-2	.	TRBV28	15	CASRASGFSGKELFF	TGTGCCAGCAGGGCATCGGGTTTTTCCGGAAAGGAGCTGTTTTTT
.	TRBJ1-2	TRBD1	TRBV3-1/TRBV3-2	13	CASSRQGNYGYTF	TGTGCCAGCAGCCGACAGGGGAACTATGGCTACACCTTC
.	TRBJ1-3	TRBD1	TRBV28	18	CASRDVDRGGGYGNTIYF	TGTGCCAGCAGAGACGTAGACAGGGGTGGAGGTTATGGAAACACCATATATTTT
.	TRBJ1-1	TRBD1	TRBV29-1	14	CSVGQGLRSTEAFF	TGCAGCGTGGGACAGGGGCTGAGGAGCACTGAAGCTTTCTTT
.	TRBJ1-4	.	TRBV6-1	16	CASSGQRQATNEKLFF	TGTGCCAGCAGTGGTCAACGACAGGCAACTAATGAAAAACTGTTTTTT
.	TRBJ2-1	TRBD2	TRBV24-1	19	CATSARTSGGPSSYNEQFF	TGTGCCACCAGTGCCCGGACTAGCGGGGGACCTAGCTCCTACAATGAGCAGTTCTTC
.	TRBJ2-7	.	TRBV7-6	15	CASSFGQGKGYEQYF	TGTGCCAGCAGCTTTGGGCAGGGAAAGGGATACGAGCAGTACTTC
.	TRBJ2-6	.	TRBV28	16	CASSLLGSSGANVLTF	TGTGCCAGCAGTTTATTGGGCAGCTCTGGGGCCAACGTCCTGACTTTC
.	TRBJ1-3	.	TRBV19	16	CASSIRGRSSGNTIYF	TGTGCCAGTAGTATTCGTGGGAGAAGCTCTGGAAACACCATATATTTT
.	TRBJ1-5	.	TRBV7-2	13	CASSLVSNQPQHF	TGTGCCAGCAGCTTAGTCAGTAATCAGCCCCAGCATTTT
.	TRBJ2-5	.	TRBV5-4	15	CASSGGGATGETQYF	TGTGCCAGCAGCGGTGGAGGGGCAACTGGGGAGACCCAGTACTTC
.	TRBJ2-1	TRBD2	TRBV30	15	CAWVRRGGTNNEQFF	TGTGCCTGGGTCCGGCGGGGGGGAACTAACAATGAGCAGTTCTTC
.	TRBJ1-1	.	TRBV7-8	14	CASSLVAADTEAFF	TGTGCCAGCAGCTTAGTGGCGGCCGACACTGAAGCTTTCTTT
.	TRBJ1-1	TRBD1	TRBV10-3	17	CAITAGQGARGHTEAFF	TGTGCCATCACAGCTGGACAGGGGGCTCGTGGGCACACTGAAGCTTTCTTT
.	TRBJ1-1	.	TRBV7-2	14	CASSSHTANTEAFF	TGTGCCAGCAGCTCGCACACAGCGAACACTGAAGCTTTCTTT
.	TRBJ1-3	TRBD1	TRBV28	14	CASSTGASGNTIYF	TGTGCCAGCTCGACAGGGGCCTCTGGAAACACCATATATTTT
once	TRBJ1-1	.	TRBV10-3	15	CAIRPDSLLNTEAFF	TGTGCCATCAGGCCGGACAGCTTACTAAACACTGAAGCTTTCTTT
.	TRBJ1-1	.	TRBV28	15	CASSLGGGGRTEAFF	TGTGCCAGCAGTTTAGGGGGCGGAGGTCGGACTGAAGCTTTCTTT
few	TRBJ2-1	.	TRBV6-2/TRBV6-3	13	CASSSREYNEQFF	TGTGCCAGCAGTTCCCGGGAATACAATGAGCAGTTCTTC
.	TRBJ1-5	.	TRBV6-2/TRBV6-3	17	CASSYFPIGWSNQPQHF	TGTGCCAGCAGTTACTTCCCTATCGGTTGGAGCAATCAGCCCCAGCATTTT
few	TRBJ1-1	TRBD1	TRBV5-8	15	CASNSRQGTNTEAFF	TGTGCCAGCAACTCCAGACAGGGTACGAACACTGAAGCTTTCTTT